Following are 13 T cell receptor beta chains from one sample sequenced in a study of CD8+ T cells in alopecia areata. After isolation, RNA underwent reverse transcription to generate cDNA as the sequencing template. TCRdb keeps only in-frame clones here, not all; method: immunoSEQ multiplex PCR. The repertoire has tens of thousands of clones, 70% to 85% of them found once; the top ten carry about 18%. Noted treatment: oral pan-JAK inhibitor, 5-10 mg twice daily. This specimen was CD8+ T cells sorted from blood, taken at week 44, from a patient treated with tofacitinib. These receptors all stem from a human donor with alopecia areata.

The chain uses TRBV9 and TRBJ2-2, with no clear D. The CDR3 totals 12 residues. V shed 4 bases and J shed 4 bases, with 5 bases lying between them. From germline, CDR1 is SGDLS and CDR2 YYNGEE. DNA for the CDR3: TGTGCCAGCAGCCCCCGCACCGGGGAGCTGTTTTTT. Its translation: CASSPRTGELFF.

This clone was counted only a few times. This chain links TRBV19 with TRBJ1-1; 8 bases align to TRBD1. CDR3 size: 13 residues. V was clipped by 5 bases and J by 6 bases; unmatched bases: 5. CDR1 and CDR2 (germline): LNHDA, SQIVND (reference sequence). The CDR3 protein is CASSDRGRPEAFF. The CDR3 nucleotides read TGTGCCAGTAGTGACAGGGGTAGGCCTGAAGCTTTCTTT.

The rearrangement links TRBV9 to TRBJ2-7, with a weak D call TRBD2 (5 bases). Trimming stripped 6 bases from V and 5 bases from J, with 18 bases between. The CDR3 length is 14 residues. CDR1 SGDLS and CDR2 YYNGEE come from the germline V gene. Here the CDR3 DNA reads TGTGCCAGCACCCGGACTGCCGCCTGGGACGAGCAGTACTTC. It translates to CASTRTAAWDEQYF.

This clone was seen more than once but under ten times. The CDR3 reads CASSLGYEQYF. CDR3 sequence (DNA): TGCGCCAGCAGCTTGGGGTACGAGCAGTACTTC. The chain couples TRBV5-1 to TRBJ2-7; no clear D gene. CDR1 is SGHRS and CDR2 is YFSETQ in the germline V gene. The CDR3 is made up of 11 amino acids. With 0 bases removed from V and 4 bases from J, the gap between germline ends came to 2 bases.

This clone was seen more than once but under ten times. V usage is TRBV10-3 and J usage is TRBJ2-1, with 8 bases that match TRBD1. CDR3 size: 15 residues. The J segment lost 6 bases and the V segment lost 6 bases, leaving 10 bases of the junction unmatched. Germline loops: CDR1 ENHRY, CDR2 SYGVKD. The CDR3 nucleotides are TGTGCCATCAGCGTTCCCGGACAGGGTGGCAATGAGCAGTTCTTC. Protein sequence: CAISVPGQGGNEQFF.

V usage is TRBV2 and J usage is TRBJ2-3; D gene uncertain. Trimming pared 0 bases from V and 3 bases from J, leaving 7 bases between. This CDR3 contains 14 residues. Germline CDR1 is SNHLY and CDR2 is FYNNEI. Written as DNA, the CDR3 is TGTGCCAGCAGTGAAGCTAGGGTAACAGATACGCAGTATTTT. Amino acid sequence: CASSEARVTDTQYF. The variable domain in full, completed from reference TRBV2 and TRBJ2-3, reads EPEVTQTPSHQVTQMGQEVILRCVPISNHLYFYWYRQILGQKVEFLVSFYNNEISEKSEIFDDQFSVERPDGSNFTLKIRSTKLEDSAMYFCASSEARVTDTQYFGPGTRLTVL.

In DNA form, the CDR3 reads TGTGCCAGCAGTGACGGTCCGCGAGGCTACACCTTC. Translation gives CASSDGPRGYTF. The chain couples TRBV6-4 to TRBJ1-2; D gene unclear. The CDR3 has 12 residues. Trimming left V 2 bases short and J 8 bases short, with 9 bases between. In germline, CDR1 is MRHNA, CDR2 SNTAGT.

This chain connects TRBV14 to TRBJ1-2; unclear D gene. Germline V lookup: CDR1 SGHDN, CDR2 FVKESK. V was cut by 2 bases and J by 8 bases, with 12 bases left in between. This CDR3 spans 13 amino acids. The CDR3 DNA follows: TGTGCCAGCAGCCAATATCCCCAGGACGGCTACACCTTC. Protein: CASSQYPQDGYTF.

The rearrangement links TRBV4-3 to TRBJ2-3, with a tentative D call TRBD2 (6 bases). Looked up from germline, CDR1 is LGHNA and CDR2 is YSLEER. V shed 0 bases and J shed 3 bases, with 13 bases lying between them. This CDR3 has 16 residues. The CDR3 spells CASSQERDSYTDTQYF. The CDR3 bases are TGCGCCAGCAGCCAAGAAAGGGACTCTTATACAGATACGCAGTATTTT.

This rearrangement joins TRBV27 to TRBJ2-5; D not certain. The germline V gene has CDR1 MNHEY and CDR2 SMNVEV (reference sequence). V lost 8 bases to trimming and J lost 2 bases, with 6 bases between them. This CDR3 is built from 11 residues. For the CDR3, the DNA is TGTGCCAGCGGCCCTCAAGAGACCCAGTACTTC. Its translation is CASGPQETQYF.

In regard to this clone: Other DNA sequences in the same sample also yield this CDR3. DNA of the CDR3: TGCGCCAGCAGCTTGGGCGGGAACACTGAAGCTTTCTTT. Translated: CASSLGGNTEAFF. The V gene is TRBV5-1, the J gene TRBJ1-1, with no clear D. CDR3 length: 13 amino acids. CDR1 SGHRS and CDR2 YFSETQ come from the germline V gene. With 0 bases removed from V and 1 base from J, the gap between germline ends came to 4 bases. The whole variable domain, filled in from reference TRBV5-1 and TRBJ1-1, reads KAGVTQTPRYLIKTRGQQVTLSCSPISGHRSVSWYQQTPGQGLQFLFEYFSETQRNKGNFPGRFSGRQFSNSRSEMNVSTLELGDSALYLCASSLGGNTEAFFGQGTRLTVV.

The CDR3 DNA follows: TGTGCCAGCAGCCAAGGGACTGGGGCTTTCTACGAGCAGTACTTC. Translated, it gives CASSQGTGAFYEQYF. The chain employs TRBV14 and TRBJ2-7; D may correspond to TRBD1 or TRBD2 (5 bases each). The CDR3 is 15 amino acids. V lost 1 base and J lost 3, with 13 bases in between. Germline V gives CDR1 SGHDN, CDR2 FVKESK.

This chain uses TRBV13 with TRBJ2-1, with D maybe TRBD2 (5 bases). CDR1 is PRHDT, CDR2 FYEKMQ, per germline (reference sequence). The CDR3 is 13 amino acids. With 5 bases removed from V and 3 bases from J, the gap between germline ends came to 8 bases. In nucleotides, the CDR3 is TGTGCCAGCAGCCCCCGGGACTACAATGAGCAGTTCTTC. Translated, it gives CASSPRDYNEQFF. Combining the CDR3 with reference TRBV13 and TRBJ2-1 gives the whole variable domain AAGVIQSPRHLIKEKRETATLKCYPIPRHDTVYWYQQGPGQDPQFLISFYEKMQSDKGSIPDRFSAQQFSDYHSELNMSSLELGDSALYFCASSPRDYNEQFFGPGTRLTVL.